This record looks at one T cell receptor (beta chain) sequence and its context. Some clones are missing from TCRdb's copy, which holds only in-frame ones; the method was immunoSEQ multiplex PCR. The table has a few hundred thousand clones, about 90% seen once. The entry originates in a study of blood T cell repertoires in COVID-19. Looking at the study overall: Samples representing acute and convalescent COVID-19 were sourced from the United States, Italy and Spain.

The participants were between about 18 and 90 years old and came from about two dozen US areas. Participants' own reports of clinical history determined their cohort assignment. Donors in Cohort 3 counted as recovered after two negative PCRs, clearance, or symptom resolution. The V gene lost 8 bases and the J gene lost 8 bases, with 21 bases spanning the gap. In germline, CDR1 is SQVTM, CDR2 ANQGSEA. The CDR3 is 13 amino acids. Specimen: PBMCs or T cells enriched from blood (not recorded which). The sequence came from a woman aged 25 to 39 who had recovered from COVID-19. The chain links TRBV29-1 to TRBJ1-2, with D perhaps TRBD1 (5 bases). CDR3 amino acids: CSSNPGGNEGYTF. The CDR3 DNA follows: TGCAGCTCCAACCCGGGGGGGAATGAGGGCTACACCTTC.